This TCR beta chain was profiled in a study of T cell responses to AZD1222 COVID-19 vaccine (dated by TCRdb to 2020 to 2023). Describing the broader study: TCR sequencing covered roughly 230 trial participants: nearly 210 given two doses of AZD1222 and 26 given two doses of MenACWY control vaccine. Trial participants were enrolled into age subgroups of 18-55, 56-69 and 70-plus years, which contained 148, 28 and 57 TCR-sequenced participants, respectively.

Paper-wide results and their limitations: Vaccine-associated CD4 TCRs spanned the whole spike protein, with dominant responses in regions 160-218 and 743-854. Only five or six AZD1222 recipients were SARS-CoV-2 seropositive at baseline, limiting conclusions about previously exposed vaccinees. After two AZD1222 doses, spike-specific TCR breadth and depth were significantly higher than at day 0 and than in MenACWY recipients. Reportedly, close to half of the unique spike-specific TCRs recognized epitopes lying outside the regions that are mutated in the B.1.351 and B.1.1.7 variants. Participants were mostly white British and included more females than males, and it was suggested by the authors that clonal diversity may have been underestimated. The 56-69-year group was small, and its depth increase did not reach significance, likely because of low power. Because no day 14 peak-response samples were available, repertoires were characterized only after the peak T cell response.

The CDR3 regions of human TCRbeta chains were analyzed by immunosequencing. The source study handled its data this way. TCRs in the repertoires were compared against a reference library of SARS-CoV-2-specific TCRs that had been generated with the MIRA antigen-specificity platform. Breadth meant the fraction of unique TCRs that were SARS-CoV-2-associated, whereas depth meant the fraction of total T cells that were SARS-CoV-2-associated. Each spike-specific TCR was assigned to its reactive spike region and to a CD4 or CD8 class using the MIRA data. Log10-transformed breadth and depth values were compared by one-way ANOVA with Sidak's multiple comparisons tests. This is the immuneACCESS table as TCRdb keeps it, with only in-frame sequences that have V and J called. A part of the clones is gone; compared with another copy, unresolved V genes explain less than half, and the rest is unexplained. From that table come the V and J calls and clone size; the DNA was used to work out D and trimming. In this sample the table shows 150,000 to 200,000 clones, 85% to 90% of which occur a single time. The ten largest make up roughly 4% of the sample.

After removal of 3 bases from V and 9 bases from J, the junction retains 10 bases not matched to a gene. Counted from cysteine to phenylalanine, this CDR3 has 14 amino acids. Only the CDR3 region is kept as DNA, spanning 42 bases read in frame from base 1. CDR1 and CDR2 are drawn from the germline V gene (reference sequence): GTSNPN, SVGIG. Comments on this clone: It has no known antigen specificity. Within one base of it there is no much larger clone, and no base qualities were kept.

The time point label on this specimen signifies: about 28 days (+/-7) after the second vaccine dose. The sample's treatment or condition label, decoded: meningococcal conjugate vaccine given as trial control. Vaccinee samples were obtained from the UK trials COV001 and COV002, which included a single-blind randomized controlled phase 2/3 trial of AZD1222 (ChAdOx1 nCoV-19) in healthy adults. For TCRbeta chain sequencing, PBMC samples from trial participants were taken at day 0 and at day 28 after the second dose. The receptor comes from an adult who received the MenACWY meningococcal vaccine as a control. Recombination connected TRBV30 to TRBJ2-1; the central 8 bases match TRBD2. The sequencing used peripheral blood, collected 28 days after the second dose of the MenACWY control vaccine. In nucleotides, the sequence is TGTGCCTGGAGATTTTTGCGGGAGGCTGGTGAGCAGTTCTTC. Translation gives CAWRFLREAGEQFF.